This T cell receptor beta chain comes out of a study of blood T cell repertoires in COVID-19. Study information: COVID-19 samples from acute and convalescent phases originated in the United States, Italy and Spain. Sources were T cells, B-cell-depleted T cells, or PBMCs; the material itself was cDNA or gDNA.

Only in-frame clones appear in the TCRdb table, and some are missing; sequencing was by immunoSEQ multiplex PCR. Among 110,000 or so clones, around 82% were seen once, and the ten largest hold 5.5% to 8%. The CDR3 extends over 11 amino acids. Trimming took off 7 bases at V and 0 bases at J, with 2 bases between the two ends. Germline CDR1 and CDR2: SNHLY and FYNNEI. This clone was counted between two and nine times. This receptor was taken from a woman aged 45 to 65 with acute or convalescent COVID-19. The V gene is TRBV2, the J gene TRBJ2-3; no firm D call. Sequenced sample: peripheral blood. CDR3 sequence: CASTSTDTQYF. For the CDR3, the DNA is TGTGCCAGCACTAGCACAGATACGCAGTATTTT.